The following is a TCR beta chain sequence with its context. The target antigen is unknown. The table came from immunoSEQ multiplex PCR; TCRdb's copy has only in-frame clones and leaves some out. The repertoire holds 51,000 or so clones, with around 77% as singletons. These data come from a study of radiotherapy plus CTLA-4 blockade in lung cancer. The CDR3 is 15 residues long. Trimming pared 6 bases from V and 3 bases from J, leaving 17 bases between. The germline CDR1 and CDR2 sequences are SGHTA and FQGNSA. Study-wide results and caveats: Expansion of tumor-derived TCR clones was observed in blood after radiotherapy plus ipilimumab.

The V call is TRBV7-2, the J call TRBJ1-1, with D possibly being TRBD1 (6 bases). The starting material was peripheral blood, obtained from a patient treated with radiotherapy plus ipilimumab. The receptor was derived from a human donor with non-small cell lung cancer who had stable disease on radiotherapy plus ipilimumab. CDR3 region: CASRTGNVGYTEAFF. The CDR3, as DNA: TGTGCCAGCAGAACAGGGAATGTGGGGTACACTGAAGCTTTCTTT.